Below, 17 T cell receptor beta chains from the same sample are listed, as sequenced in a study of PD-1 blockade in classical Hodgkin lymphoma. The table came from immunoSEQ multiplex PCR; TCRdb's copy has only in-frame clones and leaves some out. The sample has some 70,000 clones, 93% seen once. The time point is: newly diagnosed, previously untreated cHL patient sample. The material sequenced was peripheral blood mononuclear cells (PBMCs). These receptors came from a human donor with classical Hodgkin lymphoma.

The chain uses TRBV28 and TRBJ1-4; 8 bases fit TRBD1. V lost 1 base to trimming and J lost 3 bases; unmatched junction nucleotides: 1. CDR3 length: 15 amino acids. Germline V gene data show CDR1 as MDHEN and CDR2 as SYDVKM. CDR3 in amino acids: CASSLLTGANEKLFF. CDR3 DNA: TGTGCCAGCAGTTTATTGACAGGGGCTAATGAAAAACTGTTTTTT.

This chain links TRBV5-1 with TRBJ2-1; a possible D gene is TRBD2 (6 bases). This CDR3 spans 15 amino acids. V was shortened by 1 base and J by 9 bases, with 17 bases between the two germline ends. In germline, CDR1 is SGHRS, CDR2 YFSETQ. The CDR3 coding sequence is TGCGCCAGCAGCTTGAGACCCGGGGGAGAGGGTGAGCAGTTCTTC. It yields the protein CASSLRPGGEGEQFF. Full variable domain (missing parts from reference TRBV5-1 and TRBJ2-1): KAGVTQTPRYLIKTRGQQVTLSCSPISGHRSVSWYQQTPGQGLQFLFEYFSETQRNKGNFPGRFSGRQFSNSRSEMNVSTLELGDSALYLCASSLRPGGEGEQFFGPGTRLTVL.

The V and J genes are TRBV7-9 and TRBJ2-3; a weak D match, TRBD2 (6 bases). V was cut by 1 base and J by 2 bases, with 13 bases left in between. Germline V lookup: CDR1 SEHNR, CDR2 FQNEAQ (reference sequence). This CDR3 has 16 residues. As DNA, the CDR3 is TGTGCCAGCAGCTTAGGCGGGGCCGACTACACAGATACGCAGTATTTT. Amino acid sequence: CASSLGGADYTDTQYF.

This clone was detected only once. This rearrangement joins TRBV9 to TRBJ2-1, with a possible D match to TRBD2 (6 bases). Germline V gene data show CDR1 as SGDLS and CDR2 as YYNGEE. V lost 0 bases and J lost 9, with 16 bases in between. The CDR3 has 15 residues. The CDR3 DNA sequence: TGTGCCAGCAGCGTAGTCGGAGGGCCACCCGGTGAGCAGTTCTTC. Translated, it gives CASSVVGGPPGEQFF.

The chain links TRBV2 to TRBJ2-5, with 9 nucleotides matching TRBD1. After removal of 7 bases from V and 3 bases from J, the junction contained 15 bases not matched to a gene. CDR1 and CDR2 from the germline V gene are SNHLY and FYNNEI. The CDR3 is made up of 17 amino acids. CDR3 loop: CASTPILRTGAKETQYF. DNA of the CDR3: TGTGCCAGCACCCCTATTCTTCGGACAGGGGCGAAAGAGACCCAGTACTTC.

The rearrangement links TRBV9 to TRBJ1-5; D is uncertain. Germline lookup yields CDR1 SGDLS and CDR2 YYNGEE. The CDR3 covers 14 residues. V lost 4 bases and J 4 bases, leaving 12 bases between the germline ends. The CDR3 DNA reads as TGTGCCAGCAGCCCGGGTACTTTTAATCAGCCCCAGCATTTT. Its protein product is CASSPGTFNQPQHF.

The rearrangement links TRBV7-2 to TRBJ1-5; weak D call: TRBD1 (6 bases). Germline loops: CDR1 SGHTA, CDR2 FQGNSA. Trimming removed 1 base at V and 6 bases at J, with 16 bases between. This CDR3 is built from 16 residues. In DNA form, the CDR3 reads TGTGCCAGCAGCTTAGGTACGGGGGGCTCGGGTCAGCCCCAGCATTTT. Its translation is CASSLGTGGSGQPQHF.

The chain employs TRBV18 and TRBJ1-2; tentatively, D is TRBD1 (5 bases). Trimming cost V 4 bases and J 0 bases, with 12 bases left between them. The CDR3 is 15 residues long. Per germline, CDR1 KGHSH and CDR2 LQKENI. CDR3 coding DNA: TGTGCCAGCTCACTCGACAGCAACTCTAACTATGGCTACACCTTC. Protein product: CASSLDSNSNYGYTF.

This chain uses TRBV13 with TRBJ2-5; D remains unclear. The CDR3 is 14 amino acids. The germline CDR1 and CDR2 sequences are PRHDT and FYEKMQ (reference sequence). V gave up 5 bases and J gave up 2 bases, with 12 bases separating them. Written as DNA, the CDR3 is TGTGCCAGCAGCCCAACGGCCGAACAAGAGACCCAGTACTTC. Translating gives CASSPTAEQETQYF. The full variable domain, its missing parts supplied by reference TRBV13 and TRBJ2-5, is AAGVIQSPRHLIKEKRETATLKCYPIPRHDTVYWYQQGPGQDPQFLISFYEKMQSDKGSIPDRFSAQQFSDYHSELNMSSLELGDSALYFCASSPTAEQETQYFGPGTRLLVL.

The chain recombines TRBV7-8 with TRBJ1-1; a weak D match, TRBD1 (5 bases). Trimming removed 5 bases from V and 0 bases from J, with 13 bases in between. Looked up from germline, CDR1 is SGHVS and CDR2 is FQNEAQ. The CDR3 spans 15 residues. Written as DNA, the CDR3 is TGTGCCAGCAGCCCGCATGGGGCCCTGAACACTGAAGCTTTCTTT. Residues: CASSPHGALNTEAFF.

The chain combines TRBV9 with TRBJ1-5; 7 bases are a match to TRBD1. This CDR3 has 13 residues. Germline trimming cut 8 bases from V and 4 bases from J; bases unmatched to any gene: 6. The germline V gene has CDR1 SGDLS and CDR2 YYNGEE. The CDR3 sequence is CASGTDYNQPQHF. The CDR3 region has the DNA TGTGCCAGTGGGACAGACTATAATCAGCCCCAGCATTTT.

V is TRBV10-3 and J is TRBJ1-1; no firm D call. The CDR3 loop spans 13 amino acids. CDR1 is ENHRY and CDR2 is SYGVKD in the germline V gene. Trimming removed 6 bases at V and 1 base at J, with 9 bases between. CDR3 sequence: CAISRTENTEAFF. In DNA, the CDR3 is TGTGCCATCAGCCGGACGGAGAACACTGAAGCTTTCTTT.

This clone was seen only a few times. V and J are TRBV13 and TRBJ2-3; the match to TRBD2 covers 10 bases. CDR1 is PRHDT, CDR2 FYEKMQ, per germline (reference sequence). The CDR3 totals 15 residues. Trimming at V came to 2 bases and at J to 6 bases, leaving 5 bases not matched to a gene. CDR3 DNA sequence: TGTGCCAGCAGCTTAAGCGGGAGGGCGGCGGATACGCAGTATTTT. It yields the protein CASSLSGRAADTQYF. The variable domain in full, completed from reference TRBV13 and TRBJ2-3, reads AAGVIQSPRHLIKEKRETATLKCYPIPRHDTVYWYQQGPGQDPQFLISFYEKMQSDKGSIPDRFSAQQFSDYHSELNMSSLELGDSALYFCASSLSGRAADTQYFGPGTRLTVL.

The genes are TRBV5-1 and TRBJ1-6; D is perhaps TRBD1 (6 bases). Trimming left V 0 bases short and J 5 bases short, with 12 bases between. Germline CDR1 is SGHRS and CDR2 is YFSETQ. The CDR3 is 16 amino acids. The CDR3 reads CASSLDYPGDNSPLHF. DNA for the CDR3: TGCGCCAGCAGCTTGGATTATCCAGGGGATAATTCACCCCTCCACTTT.

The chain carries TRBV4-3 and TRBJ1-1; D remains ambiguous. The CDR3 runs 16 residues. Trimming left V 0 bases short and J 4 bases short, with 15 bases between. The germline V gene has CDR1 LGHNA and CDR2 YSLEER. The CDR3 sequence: CASSQDPAVTGTEAFF. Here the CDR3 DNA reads TGCGCCAGCAGCCAAGATCCAGCGGTTACGGGCACTGAAGCTTTCTTT.

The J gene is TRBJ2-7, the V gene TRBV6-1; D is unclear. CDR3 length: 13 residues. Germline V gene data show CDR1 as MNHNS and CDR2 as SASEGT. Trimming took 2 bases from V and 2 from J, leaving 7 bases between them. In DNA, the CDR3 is TGTGCCAGCAGTGAATTACGGCCCTACGAGCAGTACTTC. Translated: CASSELRPYEQYF.

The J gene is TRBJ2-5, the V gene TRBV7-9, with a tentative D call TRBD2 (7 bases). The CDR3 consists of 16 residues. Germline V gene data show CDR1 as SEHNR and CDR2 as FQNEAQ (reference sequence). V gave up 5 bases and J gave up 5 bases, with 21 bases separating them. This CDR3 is CASSTTTGGGAETQYF. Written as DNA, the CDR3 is TGTGCCAGCAGCACAACCACTGGGGGGGGCGCCGAGACCCAGTACTTC.